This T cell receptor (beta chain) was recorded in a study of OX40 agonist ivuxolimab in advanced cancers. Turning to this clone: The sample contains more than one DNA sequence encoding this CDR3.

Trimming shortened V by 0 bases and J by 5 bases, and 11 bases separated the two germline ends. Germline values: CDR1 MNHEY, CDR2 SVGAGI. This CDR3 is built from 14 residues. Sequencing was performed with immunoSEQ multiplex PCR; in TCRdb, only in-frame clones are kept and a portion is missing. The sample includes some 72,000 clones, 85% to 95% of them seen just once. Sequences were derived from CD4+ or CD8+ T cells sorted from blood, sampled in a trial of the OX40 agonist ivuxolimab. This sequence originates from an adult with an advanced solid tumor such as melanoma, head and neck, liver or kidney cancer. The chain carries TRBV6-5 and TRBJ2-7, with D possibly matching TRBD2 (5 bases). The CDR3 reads CASSYSLAGDEQYF. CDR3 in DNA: TGTGCCAGCAGTTACTCTCTGGCGGGCGACGAGCAGTACTTC.